The text below deals with one T cell receptor (beta chain). Just one base apart from a much larger clone, this may be a read error. Germline V gene lookup returns CDR1 SGHVS and CDR2 FQNEAQ. This CDR3 contains 14 residues. Primed by a sample-barcoded 5' primer and a J-beta primer mix, a second PCR proceeded for 7 to 11 cycles. TCRdb processed the 5' RACE reads anew with MiXCR; each CDR3 protein has one entry. The table shows some 940,000 distinct CDR3 sequences, with 25% to 35% occurring only once. The entry originates in a study of blood T cells in healthy people across ages. These same records also appear under a second study, on T cells of mothers and their children.

The receptor comes from a woman in her forties in good health. The source material was blood. The gene calls are TRBV7-8 and TRBJ2-4; 7 bases are a match to TRBD1. CDR3 nucleotide sequence: TGTGCCAACAGCTTACGGGACAGTTCGCCTATTCAGTACTTC. Translating it yields CANSLRDSSPIQYF.